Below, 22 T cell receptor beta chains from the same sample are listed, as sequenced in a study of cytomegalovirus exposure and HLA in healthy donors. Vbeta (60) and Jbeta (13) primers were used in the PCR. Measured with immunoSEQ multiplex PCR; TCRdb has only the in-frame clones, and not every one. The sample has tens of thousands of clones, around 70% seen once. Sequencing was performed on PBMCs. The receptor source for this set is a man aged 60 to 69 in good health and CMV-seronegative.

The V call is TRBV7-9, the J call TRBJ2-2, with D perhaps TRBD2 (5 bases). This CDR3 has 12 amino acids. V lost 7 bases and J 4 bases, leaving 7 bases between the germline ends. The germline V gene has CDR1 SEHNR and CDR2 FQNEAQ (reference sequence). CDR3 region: CASTAGTGELFF. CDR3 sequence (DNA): TGTGCCAGCACCGCGGGCACCGGGGAGCTGTTTTTT.

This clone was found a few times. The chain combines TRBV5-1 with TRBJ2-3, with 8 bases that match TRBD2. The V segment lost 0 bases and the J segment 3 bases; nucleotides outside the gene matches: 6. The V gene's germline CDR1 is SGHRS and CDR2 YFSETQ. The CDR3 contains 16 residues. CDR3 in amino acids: CASSLGFAGGTDTQYF. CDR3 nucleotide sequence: TGCGCCAGCAGCTTGGGGTTTGCGGGAGGTACAGATACGCAGTATTTT.

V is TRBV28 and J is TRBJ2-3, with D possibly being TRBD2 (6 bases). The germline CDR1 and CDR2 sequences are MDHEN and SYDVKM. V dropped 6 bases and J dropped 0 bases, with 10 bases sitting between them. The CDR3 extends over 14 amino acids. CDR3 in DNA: TGTGCCAGCAGGGGTGGGACTAGCACAGATACGCAGTATTTT. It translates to CASRGGTSTDTQYF.

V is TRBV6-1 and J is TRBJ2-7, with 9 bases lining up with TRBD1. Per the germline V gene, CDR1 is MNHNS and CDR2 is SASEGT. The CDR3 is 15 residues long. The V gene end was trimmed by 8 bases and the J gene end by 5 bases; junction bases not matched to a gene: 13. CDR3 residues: CASLPPGQGFHEQYF. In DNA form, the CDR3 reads TGTGCCAGCCTGCCCCCGGGACAGGGTTTTCACGAGCAGTACTTC.

CDR3 DNA: TGTGCCAGCAGCTTGGGCTCACCACTCCAAGAGACCCAGTACTTC. Translated, it gives CASSLGSPLQETQYF. The rearrangement links TRBV11-2 to TRBJ2-5; D is ambiguous. This CDR3 comprises 15 residues. Trimming shortened V by 3 bases and J by 1 base, and 12 bases separated the two germline ends. Germline CDR1 is SGHAT and CDR2 is FQNNGV.

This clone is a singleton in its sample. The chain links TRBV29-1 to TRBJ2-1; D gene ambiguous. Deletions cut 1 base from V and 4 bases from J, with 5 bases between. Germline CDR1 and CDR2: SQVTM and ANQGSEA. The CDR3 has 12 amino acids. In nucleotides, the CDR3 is TGCAGCGTTGAAGGCAGATACAATGAGCAGTTCTTC. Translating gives CSVEGRYNEQFF.

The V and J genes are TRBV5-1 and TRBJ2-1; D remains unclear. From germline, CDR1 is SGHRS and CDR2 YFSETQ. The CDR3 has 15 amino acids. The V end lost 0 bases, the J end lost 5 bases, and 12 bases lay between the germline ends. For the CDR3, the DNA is TGCGCCAGCAGCTTGGTGGCAGTGCCCGACAATGAGCAGTTCTTC. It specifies CASSLVAVPDNEQFF.

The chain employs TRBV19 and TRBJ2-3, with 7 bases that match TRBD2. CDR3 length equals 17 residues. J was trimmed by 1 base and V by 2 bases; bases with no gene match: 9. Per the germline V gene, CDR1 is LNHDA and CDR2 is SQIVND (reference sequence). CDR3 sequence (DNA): TGTGCCAGTAGTATAAATGGGGGGGGTCACCGCACAGATACGCAGTATTTT. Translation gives CASSINGGGHRTDTQYF.

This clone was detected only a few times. The CDR3 DNA reads as TGTGCCAGCATCAGGGGTGGTGGAGCTTTCTTT. It yields the protein CASIRGGGAFF. The V gene is TRBV6-1, the J gene TRBJ1-1; D possibly corresponds to TRBD1 (6 bases). V shed 7 bases and J shed 10 bases, with 13 bases lying between them. This CDR3 has 11 residues. The V gene's germline CDR1 is MNHNS and CDR2 SASEGT.

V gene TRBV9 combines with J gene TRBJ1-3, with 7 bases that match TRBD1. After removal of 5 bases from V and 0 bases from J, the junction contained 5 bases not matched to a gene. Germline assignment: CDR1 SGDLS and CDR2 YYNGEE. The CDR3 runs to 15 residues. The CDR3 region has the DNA TGTGCCAGCAGTCCAGGGGGAGACTCTGGAAACACCATATATTTT. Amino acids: CASSPGGDSGNTIYF.

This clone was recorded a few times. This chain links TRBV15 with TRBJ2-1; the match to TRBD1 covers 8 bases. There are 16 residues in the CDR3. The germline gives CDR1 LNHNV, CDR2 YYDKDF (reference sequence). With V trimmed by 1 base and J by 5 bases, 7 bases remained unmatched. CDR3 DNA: TGTGCCACCAGCAGAGTTGGGACAGGCCTAAACAATGAGCAGTTCTTC. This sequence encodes CATSRVGTGLNNEQFF.

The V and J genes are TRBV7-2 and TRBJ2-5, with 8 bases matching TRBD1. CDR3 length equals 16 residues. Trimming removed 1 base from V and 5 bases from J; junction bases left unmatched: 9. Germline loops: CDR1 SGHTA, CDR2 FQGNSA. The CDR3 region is CASSLDSGRGRETQYF. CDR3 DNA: TGTGCCAGCAGCTTAGACTCTGGCAGGGGGCGTGAGACCCAGTACTTC.

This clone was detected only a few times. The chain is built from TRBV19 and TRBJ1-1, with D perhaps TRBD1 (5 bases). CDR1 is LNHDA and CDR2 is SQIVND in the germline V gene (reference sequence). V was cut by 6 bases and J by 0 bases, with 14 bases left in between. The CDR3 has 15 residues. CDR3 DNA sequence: TGTGCCAGTAGGGGGCGGGGAAACATGAACACTGAAGCTTTCTTT. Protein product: CASRGRGNMNTEAFF.

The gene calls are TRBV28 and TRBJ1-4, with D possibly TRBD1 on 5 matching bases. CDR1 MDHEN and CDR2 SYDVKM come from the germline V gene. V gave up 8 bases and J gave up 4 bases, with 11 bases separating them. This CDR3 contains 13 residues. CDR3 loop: CASGARGNEKLFF. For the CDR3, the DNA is TGTGCCAGCGGGGCGCGGGGTAATGAAAAACTGTTTTTT. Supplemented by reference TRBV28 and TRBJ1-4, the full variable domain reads DVKVTQSSRYLVKRTGEKVFLECVQDMDHENMFWYRQDPGLGLRLIYFSYDVKMKEKGDIPEGYSVSREKKERFSLILESASTNQTSMYLCASGARGNEKLFFGSGTQLSVL.

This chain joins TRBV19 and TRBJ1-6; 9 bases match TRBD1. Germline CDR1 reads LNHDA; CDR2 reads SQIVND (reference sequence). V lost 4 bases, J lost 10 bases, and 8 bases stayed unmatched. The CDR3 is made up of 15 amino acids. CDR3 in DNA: TGTGCCAGTAGTACACAGGGACAGGGCAGATCACCCCTCCACTTT. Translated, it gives CASSTQGQGRSPLHF.

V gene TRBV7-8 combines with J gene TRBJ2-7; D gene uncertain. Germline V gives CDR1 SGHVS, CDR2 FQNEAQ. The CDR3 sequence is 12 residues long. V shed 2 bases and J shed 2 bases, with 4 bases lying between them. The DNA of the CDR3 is TGTGCCAGCAGCTTACCAGCCTACGAGCAGTACTTC. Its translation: CASSLPAYEQYF.

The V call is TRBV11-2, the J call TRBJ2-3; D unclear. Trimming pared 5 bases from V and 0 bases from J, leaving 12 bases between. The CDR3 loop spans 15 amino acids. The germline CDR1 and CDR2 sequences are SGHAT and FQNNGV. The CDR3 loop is CASSRLLISTDTQYF. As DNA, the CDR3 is TGTGCCAGCAGCCGACTCCTCATTAGCACAGATACGCAGTATTTT.

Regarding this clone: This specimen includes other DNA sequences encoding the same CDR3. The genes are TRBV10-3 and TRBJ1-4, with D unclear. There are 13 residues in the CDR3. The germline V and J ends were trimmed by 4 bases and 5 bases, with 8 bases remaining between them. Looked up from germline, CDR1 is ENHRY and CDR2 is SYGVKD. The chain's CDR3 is CAISAGRNEKLFF. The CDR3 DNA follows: TGTGCCATCAGTGCGGGAAGGAATGAAAAACTGTTTTTT.

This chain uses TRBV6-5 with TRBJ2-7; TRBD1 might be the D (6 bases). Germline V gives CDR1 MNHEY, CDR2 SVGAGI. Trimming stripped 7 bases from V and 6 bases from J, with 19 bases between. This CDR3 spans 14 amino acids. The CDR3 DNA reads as TGTGCCAGCAAACCCAAAACAGGGTCGAGCGAGCAGTACTTC. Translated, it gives CASKPKTGSSEQYF.

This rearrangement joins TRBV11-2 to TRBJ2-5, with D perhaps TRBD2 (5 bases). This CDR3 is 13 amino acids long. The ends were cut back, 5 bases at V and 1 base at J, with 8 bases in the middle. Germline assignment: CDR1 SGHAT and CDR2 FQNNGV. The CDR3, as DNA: TGTGCCAGCAGCATCGGGGTCCAAGAGACCCAGTACTTC. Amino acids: CASSIGVQETQYF. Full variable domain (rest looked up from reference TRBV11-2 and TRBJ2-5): EAGVAQSPRYKIIEKRQSVAFWCNPISGHATLYWYQQILGQGPKLLIQFQNNGVVDDSQLPKDRFSAERLKGVDSTLKIQPAKLEDSAVYLCASSIGVQETQYFGPGTRLLVL.

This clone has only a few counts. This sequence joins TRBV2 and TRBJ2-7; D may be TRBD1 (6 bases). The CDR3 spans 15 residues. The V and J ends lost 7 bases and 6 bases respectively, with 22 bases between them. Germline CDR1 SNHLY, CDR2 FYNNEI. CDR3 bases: TGTGCCAGCACGCTCCTTAGTACAGGGAGTCCCGAGCAGTACTTC. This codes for CASTLLSTGSPEQYF. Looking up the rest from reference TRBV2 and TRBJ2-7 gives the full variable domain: EPEVTQTPSHQVTQMGQEVILRCVPISNHLYFYWYRQILGQKVEFLVSFYNNEISEKSEIFDDQFSVERPDGSNFTLKIRSTKLEDSAMYFCASTLLSTGSPEQYFGPGTRLTVT.

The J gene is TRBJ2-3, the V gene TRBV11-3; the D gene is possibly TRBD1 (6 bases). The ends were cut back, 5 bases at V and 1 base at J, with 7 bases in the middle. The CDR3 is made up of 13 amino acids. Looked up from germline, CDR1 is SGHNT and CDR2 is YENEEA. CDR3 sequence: CASSRTGTDTQYF. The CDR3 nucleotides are TGTGCCAGCAGCCGGACAGGCACAGATACGCAGTATTTT.